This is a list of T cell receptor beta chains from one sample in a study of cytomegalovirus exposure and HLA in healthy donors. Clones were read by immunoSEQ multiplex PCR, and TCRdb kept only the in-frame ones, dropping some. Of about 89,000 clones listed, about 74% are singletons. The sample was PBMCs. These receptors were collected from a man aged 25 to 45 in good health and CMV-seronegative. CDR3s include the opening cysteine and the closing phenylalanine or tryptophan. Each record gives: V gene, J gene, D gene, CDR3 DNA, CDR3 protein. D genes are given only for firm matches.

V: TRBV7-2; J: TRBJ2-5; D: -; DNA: TGTGCCAGCAGCTTTCTAACCCAGACCCAGTACTTC; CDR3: CASSFLTQTQYF
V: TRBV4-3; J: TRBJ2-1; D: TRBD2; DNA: TGCGCCAGCAGCCAAGACAGCGGGGGATTCAATGAGCAGTTCTTC; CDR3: CASSQDSGGFNEQFF
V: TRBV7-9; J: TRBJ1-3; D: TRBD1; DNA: TGTGCCAGCAGCGCGACAGGGGGGGGAAACACCATATATTTT; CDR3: CASSATGGGNTIYF
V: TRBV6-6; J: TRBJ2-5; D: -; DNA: TGTGCCAGCAGCCCACAGGGCTTGGAGACCCAGTACTTC; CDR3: CASSPQGLETQYF
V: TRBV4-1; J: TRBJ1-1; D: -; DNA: TGCGCCAGCAGCCATGACTATTCCTACGGGACTGAAGCTTTCTTT; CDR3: CASSHDYSYGTEAFF
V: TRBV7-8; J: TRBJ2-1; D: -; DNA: TGTGCCAGCAGCTTAAAGGGGATGGGAAACAATGAGCAGTTCTTC; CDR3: CASSLKGMGNNEQFF
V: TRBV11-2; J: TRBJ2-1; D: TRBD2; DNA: TGTGCCAGCAGCTTAGAGGGTAGCGGGTACTGGGATGAGCAGTTCTTC; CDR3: CASSLEGSGYWDEQFF
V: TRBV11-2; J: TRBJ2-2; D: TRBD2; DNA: TGTGCCAGCAGCTTCACTAGCGGGAACACCGGGGAGCTGTTTTTT; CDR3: CASSFTSGNTGELFF
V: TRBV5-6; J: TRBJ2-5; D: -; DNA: TGTGCCAGCAGCTTGTGGCACCAAGAGACCCAGTACTTC; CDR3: CASSLWHQETQYF
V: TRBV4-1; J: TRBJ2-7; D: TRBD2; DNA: TGCGCCAGCAGCCAAGGAGGGGGACTAGCGGACTCCTACGAGCAGTACTTC; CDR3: CASSQGGGLADSYEQYF
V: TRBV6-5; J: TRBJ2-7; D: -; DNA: TGTGCCAGCAGTTACTCAGGCGCGGGGGCCGAGCAGTACTTC; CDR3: CASSYSGAGAEQYF
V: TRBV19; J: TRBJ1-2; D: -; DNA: TGTGCCAGTAGTGCCTCCTCGGTTAACGGCTACACCTTC; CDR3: CASSASSVNGYTF
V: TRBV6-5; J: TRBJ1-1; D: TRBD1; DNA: TGTGCCAGCACTTCTGGACAGGGGGCGCGAACTGAAGCTTTCTTT; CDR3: CASTSGQGARTEAFF
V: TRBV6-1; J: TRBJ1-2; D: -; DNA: TGTGCCAGCAGTGAATTCGGCAGGGTAGGTGTGATTCATGGCTACACCTTC; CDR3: CASSEFGRVGVIHGYTF
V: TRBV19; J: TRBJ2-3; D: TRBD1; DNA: TGTGCCACCGTACAGGGGTTTACAGATACGCAGTATTTT; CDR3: CATVQGFTDTQYF
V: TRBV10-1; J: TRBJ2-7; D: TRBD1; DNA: TGCGCCAGCAGTGAAGCCGGGACAGGGAGCTCCTACGAGCAGTACTTC; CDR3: CASSEAGTGSSYEQYF
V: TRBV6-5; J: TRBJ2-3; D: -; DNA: TGTGCCAGCAGTTACTCGACAGGATCGGGCACAGATACGCAGTATTTT; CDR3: CASSYSTGSGTDTQYF
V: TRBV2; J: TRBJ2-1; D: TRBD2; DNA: TGTGCCAGCTGCGGACTAGCGGGAGGCAATGAGCAGTTCTTC; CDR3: CASCGLAGGNEQFF
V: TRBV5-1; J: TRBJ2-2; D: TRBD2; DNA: TGCGCCAGCAGCTTGGGACTAGCGGGAATGAACACCGGGGAGCTGTTTTTT; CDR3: CASSLGLAGMNTGELFF
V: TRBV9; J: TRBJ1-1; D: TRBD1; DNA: TGTGCCAGCAGCGCTATGACAGGGGTGAGGAGCACTGAAGCTTTCTTT; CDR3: CASSAMTGVRSTEAFF
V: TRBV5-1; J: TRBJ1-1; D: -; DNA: TGCGCCAGCAGCTTGGTTCAGGGATCGAACACTGAAGCTTTCTTT; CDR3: CASSLVQGSNTEAFF
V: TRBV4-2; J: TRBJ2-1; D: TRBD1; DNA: TGTGCCAGCAGCAGGGACAGGATCGGGCGCAATGAGCAGTTCTTC; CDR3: CASSRDRIGRNEQFF
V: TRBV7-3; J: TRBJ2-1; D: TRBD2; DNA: TGTGCCAGCAGCTTAATGGGGGGCCACTCGGGACTAGCGGGAGCCTATTATTACAATGAGCAGTTCTTC; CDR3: CASSLMGGHSGLAGAYYYNEQFF
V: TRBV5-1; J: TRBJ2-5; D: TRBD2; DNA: TGCGCCAGCAGCTTGGTAGCGGGCCTGTACTTC; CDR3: CASSLVAGLYF
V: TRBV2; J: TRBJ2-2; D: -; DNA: TGTGCCAGCACGACTATCAGTTCAAGACTTCTCACCGGGGAGCTGTTTTTT; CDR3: CASTTISSRLLTGELFF